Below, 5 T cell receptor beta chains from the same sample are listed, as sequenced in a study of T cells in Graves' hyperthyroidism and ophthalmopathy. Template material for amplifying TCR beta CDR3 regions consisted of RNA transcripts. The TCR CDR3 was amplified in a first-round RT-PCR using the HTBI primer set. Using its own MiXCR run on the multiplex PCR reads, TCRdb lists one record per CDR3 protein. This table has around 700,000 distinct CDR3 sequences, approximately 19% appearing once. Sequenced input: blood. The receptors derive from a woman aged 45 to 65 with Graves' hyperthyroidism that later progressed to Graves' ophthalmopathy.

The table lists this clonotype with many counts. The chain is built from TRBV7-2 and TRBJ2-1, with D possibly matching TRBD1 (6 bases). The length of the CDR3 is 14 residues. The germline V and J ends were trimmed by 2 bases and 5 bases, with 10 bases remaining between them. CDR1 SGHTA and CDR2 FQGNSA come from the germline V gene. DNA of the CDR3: TGTGCCAGCAGCTTAATGGGGGCGCACAATGAGCAGTTCTTC. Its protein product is CASSLMGAHNEQFF.

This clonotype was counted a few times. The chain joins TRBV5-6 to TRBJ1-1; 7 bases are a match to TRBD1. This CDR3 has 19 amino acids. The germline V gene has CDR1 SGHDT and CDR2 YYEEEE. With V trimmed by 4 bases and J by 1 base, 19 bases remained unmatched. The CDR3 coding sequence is TGTGCCAGCAGCCCACTAAATCCCACCGGGACAGAGGAGAACACTGAAGCTTTCTTT. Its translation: CASSPLNPTGTEENTEAFF.

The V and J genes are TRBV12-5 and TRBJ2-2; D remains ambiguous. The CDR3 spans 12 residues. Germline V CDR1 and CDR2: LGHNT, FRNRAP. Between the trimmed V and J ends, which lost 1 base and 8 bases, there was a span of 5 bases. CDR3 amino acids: CASGLGRGELFF. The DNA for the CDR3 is TGTGCTAGTGGTTTGGGTAGGGGGGAGCTGTTTTTT.

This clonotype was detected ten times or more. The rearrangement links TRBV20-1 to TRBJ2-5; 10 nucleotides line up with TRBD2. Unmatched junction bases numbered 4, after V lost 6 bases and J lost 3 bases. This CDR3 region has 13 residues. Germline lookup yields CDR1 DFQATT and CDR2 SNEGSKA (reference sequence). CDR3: CSASGGGEETQYF. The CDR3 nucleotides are TGCAGTGCCAGCGGGGGGGGGGAAGAGACCCAGTACTTC.

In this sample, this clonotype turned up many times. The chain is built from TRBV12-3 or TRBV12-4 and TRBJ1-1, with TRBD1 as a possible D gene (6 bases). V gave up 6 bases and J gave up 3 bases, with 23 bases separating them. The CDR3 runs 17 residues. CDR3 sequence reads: CASRLNDRFNWDTEAFF. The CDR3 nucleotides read TGTGCCAGCAGGTTAAACGACAGGTTTAATTGGGACACTGAAGCTTTCTTT.